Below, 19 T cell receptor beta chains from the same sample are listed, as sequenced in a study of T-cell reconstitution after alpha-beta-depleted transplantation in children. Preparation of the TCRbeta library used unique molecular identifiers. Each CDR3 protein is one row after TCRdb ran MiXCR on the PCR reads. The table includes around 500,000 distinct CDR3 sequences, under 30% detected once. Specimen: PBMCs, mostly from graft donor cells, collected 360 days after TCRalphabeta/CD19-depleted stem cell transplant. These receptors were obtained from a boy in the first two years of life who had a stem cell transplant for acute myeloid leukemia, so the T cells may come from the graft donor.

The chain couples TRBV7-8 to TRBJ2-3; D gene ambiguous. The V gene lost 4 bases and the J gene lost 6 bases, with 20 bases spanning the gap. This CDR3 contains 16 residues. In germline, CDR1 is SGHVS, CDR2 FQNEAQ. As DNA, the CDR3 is TGTGCCAGCAGCTCCCTCTATGGATCCCCCACGGATACGCAGTATTTT. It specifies CASSSLYGSPTDTQYF.

CDR3 loop: CASSRAHSNTGELFF. The CDR3 DNA sequence: TGTGCCAGCAGCAGGGCGCACAGCAACACCGGGGAGCTGTTTTTT. The rearrangement joins TRBV3-1 to TRBJ2-2; D ambiguous. Germline CDR1 reads LGHDT; CDR2 reads YNNKEL (reference sequence). V was pared by 5 bases and J by 2 bases, with 12 bases between. The CDR3 totals 15 residues.

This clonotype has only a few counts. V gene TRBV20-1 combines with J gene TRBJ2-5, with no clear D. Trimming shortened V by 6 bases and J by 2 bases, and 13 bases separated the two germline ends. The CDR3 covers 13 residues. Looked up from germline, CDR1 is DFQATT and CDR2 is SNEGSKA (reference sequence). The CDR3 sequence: CSARNPLQETQYF. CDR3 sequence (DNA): TGCAGTGCCCGGAACCCGCTACAAGAGACCCAGTACTTC.

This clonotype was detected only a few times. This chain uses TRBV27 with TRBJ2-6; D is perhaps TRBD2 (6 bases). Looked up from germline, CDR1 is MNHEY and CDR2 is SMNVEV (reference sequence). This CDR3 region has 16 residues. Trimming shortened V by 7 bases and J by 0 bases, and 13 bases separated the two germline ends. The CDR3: CASTLDGSSGANVLTF. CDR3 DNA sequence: TGTGCCAGCACCCTGGACGGGAGCTCTGGGGCCAACGTCCTGACTTTC. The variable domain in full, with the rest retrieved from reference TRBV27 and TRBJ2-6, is EAQVTQNPRYLITVTGKKLTVTCSQNMNHEYMSWYRQDPGLGLRQIYYSMNVEVTDKGDVPEGYKVSRKEKRNFPLILESPSPNQTSLYFCASTLDGSSGANVLTFGAGSRLTVL.

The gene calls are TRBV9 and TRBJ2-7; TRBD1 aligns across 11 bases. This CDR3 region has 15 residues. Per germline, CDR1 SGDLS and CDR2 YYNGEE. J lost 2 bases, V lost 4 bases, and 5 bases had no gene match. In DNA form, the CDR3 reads TGTGCCAGCAGCCCCGGGACAGGGGGGGCCTACGAGCAGTACTTC. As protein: CASSPGTGGAYEQYF.

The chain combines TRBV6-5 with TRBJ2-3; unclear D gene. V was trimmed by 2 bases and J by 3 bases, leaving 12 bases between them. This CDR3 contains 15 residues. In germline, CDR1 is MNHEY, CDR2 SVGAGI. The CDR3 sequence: CASSYGGVRTDTQYF. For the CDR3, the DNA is TGTGCCAGCAGTTACGGCGGCGTCAGGACAGATACGCAGTATTTT.

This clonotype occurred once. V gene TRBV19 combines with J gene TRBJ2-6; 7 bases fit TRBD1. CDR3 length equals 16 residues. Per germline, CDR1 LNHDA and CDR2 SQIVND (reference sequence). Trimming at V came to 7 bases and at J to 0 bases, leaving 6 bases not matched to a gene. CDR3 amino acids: CASMRGRDSGANVLTF. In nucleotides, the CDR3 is TGTGCCAGTATGAGGGGGCGCGACTCTGGGGCCAACGTCCTGACTTTC.

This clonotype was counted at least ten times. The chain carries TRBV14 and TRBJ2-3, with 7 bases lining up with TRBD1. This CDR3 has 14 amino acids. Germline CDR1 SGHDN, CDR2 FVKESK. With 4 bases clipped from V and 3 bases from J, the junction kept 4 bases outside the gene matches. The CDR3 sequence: CASSRRQGTDTQYF. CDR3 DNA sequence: TGTGCCAGCAGCCGGAGACAGGGAACAGATACGCAGTATTTT. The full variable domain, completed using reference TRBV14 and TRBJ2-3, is EAGVTQFPSHSVIEKGQTVTLRCDPISGHDNLYWYRRVMGKEIKFLLHFVKESKQDESGMPNNRFLAERTGGTYSTLKVQPAELEDSGVYFCASSRRQGTDTQYFGPGTRLTVL.

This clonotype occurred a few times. CDR3 sequence reads: CASSPRPQGLNTEAFF. DNA for the CDR3: TGTGCCAGCAGCCCTCGTCCACAGGGGTTGAACACTGAAGCTTTCTTT. The chain carries TRBV9 and TRBJ1-1; 7 nucleotides match TRBD1. The CDR3 is 16 amino acids. Losses at the gene ends were 4 bases for V and 0 bases for J; bases not matched to a gene: 9. In germline, CDR1 is SGDLS, CDR2 YYNGEE.

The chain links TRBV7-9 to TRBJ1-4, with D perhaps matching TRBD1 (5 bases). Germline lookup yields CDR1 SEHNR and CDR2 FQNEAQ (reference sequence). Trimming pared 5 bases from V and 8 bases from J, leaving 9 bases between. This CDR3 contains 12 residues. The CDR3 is CASSQPGEKLFF. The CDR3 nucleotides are TGTGCCAGCAGCCAACCAGGGGAAAAACTGTTTTTT.

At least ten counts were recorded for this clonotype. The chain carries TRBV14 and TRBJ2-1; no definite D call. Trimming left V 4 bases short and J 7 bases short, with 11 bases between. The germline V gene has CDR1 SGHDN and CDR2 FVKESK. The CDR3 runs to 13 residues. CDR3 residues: CASSRLGTNEQFF. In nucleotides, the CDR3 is TGTGCCAGCAGCCGTCTCGGTACGAATGAGCAGTTCTTC. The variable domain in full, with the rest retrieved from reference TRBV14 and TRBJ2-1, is EAGVTQFPSHSVIEKGQTVTLRCDPISGHDNLYWYRRVMGKEIKFLLHFVKESKQDESGMPNNRFLAERTGGTYSTLKVQPAELEDSGVYFCASSRLGTNEQFFGPGTRLTVL.

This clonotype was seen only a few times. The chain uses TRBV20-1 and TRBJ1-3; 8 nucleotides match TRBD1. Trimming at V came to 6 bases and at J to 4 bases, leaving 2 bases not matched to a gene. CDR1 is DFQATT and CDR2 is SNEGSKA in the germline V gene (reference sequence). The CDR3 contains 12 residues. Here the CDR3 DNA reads TGCAGTGCCTGGACAGGGGGAAACACCATATATTTT. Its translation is CSAWTGGNTIYF.

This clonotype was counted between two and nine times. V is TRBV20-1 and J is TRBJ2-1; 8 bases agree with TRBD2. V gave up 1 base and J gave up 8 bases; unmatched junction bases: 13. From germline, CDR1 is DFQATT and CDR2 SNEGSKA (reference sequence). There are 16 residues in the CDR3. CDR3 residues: CSARGPTGRGAYEQFF. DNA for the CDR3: TGCAGTGCTAGAGGCCCGACTGGGCGGGGGGCCTATGAGCAGTTCTTC.

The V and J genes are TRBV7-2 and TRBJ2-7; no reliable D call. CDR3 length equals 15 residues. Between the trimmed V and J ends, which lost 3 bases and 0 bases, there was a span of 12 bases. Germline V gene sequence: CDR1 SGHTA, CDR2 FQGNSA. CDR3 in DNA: TGTGCCAGCAGCTTGGGCCGGCAGAGCTCCTACGAGCAGTACTTC. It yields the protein CASSLGRQSSYEQYF.

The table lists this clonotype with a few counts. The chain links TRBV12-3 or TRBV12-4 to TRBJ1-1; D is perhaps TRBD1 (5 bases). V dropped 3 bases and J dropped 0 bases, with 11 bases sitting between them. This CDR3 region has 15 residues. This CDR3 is CASSLDLGLNTEAFF. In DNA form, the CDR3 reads TGTGCCAGCAGTTTGGATCTGGGGCTGAACACTGAAGCTTTCTTT.

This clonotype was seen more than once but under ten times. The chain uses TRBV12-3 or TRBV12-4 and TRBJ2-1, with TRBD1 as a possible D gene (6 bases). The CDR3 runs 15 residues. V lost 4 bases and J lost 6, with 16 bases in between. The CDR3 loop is CASSSPDRQVNEQFF. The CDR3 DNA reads TGTGCCAGCAGTTCACCAGATAGACAGGTCAATGAGCAGTTCTTC.

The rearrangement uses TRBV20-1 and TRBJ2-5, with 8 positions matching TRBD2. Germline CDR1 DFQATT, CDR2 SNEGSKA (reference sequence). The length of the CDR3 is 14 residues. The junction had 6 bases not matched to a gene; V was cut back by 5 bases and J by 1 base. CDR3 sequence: CSAFNRGGQETQYF. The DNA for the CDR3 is TGCAGTGCTTTCAATCGGGGGGGCCAAGAGACCCAGTACTTC.

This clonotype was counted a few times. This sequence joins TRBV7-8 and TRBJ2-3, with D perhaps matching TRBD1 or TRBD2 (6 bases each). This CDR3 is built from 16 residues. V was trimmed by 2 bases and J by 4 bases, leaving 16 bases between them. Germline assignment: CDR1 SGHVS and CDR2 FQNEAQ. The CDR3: CASSLRDRGPPDTQYF. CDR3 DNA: TGTGCCAGCAGCTTAAGGGACCGGGGGCCACCAGATACGCAGTATTTT. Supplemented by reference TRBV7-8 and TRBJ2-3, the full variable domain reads GAGVSQSPRYKVAKRGQDVALRCDPISGHVSLFWYQQALGQGPEFLTYFQNEAQLDKSGLPSDRFFAERPEGSVSTLKIQRTQQEDSAVYLCASSLRDRGPPDTQYFGPGTRLTVL.

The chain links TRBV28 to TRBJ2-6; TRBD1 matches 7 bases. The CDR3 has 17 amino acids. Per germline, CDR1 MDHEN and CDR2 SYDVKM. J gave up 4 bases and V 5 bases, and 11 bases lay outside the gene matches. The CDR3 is CASSPSRQGAGANVLTF. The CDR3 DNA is TGTGCCAGCAGTCCGAGCCGACAGGGAGCCGGGGCCAACGTCCTGACTTTC.